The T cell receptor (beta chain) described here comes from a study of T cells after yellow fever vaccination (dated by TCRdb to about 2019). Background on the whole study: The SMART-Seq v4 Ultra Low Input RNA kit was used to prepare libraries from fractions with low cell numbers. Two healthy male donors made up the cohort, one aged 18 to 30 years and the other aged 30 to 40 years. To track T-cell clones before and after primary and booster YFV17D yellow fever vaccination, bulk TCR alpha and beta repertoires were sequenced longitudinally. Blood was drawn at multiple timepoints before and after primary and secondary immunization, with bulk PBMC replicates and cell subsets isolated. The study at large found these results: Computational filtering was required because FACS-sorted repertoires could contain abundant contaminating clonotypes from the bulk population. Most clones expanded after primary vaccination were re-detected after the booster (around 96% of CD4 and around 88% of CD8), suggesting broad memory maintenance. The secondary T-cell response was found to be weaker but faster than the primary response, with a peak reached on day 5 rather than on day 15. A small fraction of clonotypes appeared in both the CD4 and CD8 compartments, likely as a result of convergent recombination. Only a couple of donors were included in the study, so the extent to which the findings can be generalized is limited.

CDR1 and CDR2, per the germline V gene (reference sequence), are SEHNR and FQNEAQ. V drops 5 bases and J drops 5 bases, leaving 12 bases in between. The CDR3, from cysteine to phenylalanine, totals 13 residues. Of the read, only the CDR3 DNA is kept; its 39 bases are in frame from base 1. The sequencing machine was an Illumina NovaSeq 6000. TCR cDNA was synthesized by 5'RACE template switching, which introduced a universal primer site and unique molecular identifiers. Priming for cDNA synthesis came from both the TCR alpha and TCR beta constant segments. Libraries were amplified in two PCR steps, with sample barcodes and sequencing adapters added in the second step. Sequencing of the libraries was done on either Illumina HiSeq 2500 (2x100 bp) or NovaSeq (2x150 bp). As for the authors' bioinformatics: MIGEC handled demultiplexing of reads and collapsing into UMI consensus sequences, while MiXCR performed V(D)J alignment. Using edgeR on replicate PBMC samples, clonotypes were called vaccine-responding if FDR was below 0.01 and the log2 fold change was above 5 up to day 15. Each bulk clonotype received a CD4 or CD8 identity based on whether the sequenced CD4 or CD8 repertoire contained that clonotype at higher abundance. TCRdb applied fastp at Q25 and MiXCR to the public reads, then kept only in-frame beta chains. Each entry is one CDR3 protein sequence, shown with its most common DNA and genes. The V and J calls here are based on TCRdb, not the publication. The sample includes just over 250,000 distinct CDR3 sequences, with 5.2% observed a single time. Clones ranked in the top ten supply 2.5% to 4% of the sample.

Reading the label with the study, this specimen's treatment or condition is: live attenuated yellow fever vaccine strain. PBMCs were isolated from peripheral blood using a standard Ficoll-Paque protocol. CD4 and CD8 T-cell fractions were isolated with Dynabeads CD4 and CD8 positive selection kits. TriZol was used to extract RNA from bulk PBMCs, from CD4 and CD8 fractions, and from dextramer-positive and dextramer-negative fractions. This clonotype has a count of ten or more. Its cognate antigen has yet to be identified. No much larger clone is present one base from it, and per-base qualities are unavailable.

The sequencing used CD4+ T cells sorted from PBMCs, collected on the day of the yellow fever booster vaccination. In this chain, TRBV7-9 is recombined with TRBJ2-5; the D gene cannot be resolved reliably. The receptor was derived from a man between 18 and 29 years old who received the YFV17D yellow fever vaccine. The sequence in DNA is TGTGCCAGCAGCCCCCGATCAGCCGAGACCCAGTACTTC. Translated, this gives CASSPRSAETQYF.